The rows below give T cell receptor beta chains drawn from one sample of a study of CXCR3-negative and CXCR3-positive naive CD8 T cells. TCRdb reprocessed the 5' RACE reads, keeping one entry per CDR3 protein, no DNA. This sample carries about 5,800 distinct CDR3 sequences, with about 1.5% going to the ten biggest clones. Material: naive CXCR3- CD8+ T cells from blood. The origin of the receptors is a human donor in good health. Some clones in this sample may be carry-over from other donors' samples. CDR3s include the opening cysteine and the closing phenylalanine or tryptophan. Not all rows give a size; the values are once, few, many and, for expanded clones, a class.

TRBJ2-1	TRBV9	medium-sized	CASSVSYTSGIYNEQFF
TRBJ2-7	TRBV21-1	medium-sized	CASSSEYEQYF
TRBJ2-1	TRBV29-1	-	CSVPTSGDNEQFF
TRBJ2-7	TRBV20-1	-	CSAPLSSVQYF
TRBJ2-7	TRBV29-1	medium-sized	CSVDSRSSGPSYEQYF
TRBJ1-1	TRBV15	-	CATSSRGPNTEAFF
TRBJ1-1	TRBV6-6	-	CASRETGGAEAFF
TRBJ1-1	TRBV29-1	medium-sized	CSVETGIGTEAFF
TRBJ2-7	TRBV25-1	medium-sized	CASSERHTQPYEQYF
TRBJ1-6	TRBV2	-	CASSELRPEDSPLHF
TRBJ1-1	TRBV2	medium-sized	CASSGWTGKTTEAFF
TRBJ1-5	TRBV4-2	medium-sized	CASSQEGTDISNQPQHF
TRBJ2-4	TRBV28	-	CASSFKGGWAKNIQYF
TRBJ1-5	TRBV6-2/TRBV6-3	medium-sized	CASSPTGQGNQPQHF